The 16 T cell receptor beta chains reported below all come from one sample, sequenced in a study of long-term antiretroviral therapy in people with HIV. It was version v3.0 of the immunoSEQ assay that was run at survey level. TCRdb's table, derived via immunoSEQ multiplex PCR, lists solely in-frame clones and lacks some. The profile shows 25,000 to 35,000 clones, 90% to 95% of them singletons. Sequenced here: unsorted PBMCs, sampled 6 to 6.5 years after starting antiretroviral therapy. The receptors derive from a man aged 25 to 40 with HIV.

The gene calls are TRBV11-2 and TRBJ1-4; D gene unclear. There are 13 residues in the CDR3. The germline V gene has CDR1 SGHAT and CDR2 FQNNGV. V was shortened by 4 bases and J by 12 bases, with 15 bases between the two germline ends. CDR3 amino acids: CASSSGPREQLFF. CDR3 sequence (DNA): TGTGCCAGCAGCTCCGGGCCTAGGGAACAACTGTTTTTT.

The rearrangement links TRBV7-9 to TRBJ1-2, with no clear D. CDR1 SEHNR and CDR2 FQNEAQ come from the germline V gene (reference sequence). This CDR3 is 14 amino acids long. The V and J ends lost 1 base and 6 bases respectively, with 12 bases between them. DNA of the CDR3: TGTGCCAGCAGCTTAGTAAAGCTTCCAGATGGCTACACCTTC. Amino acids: CASSLVKLPDGYTF. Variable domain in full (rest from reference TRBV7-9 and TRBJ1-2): DTGVSQNPRHKITKRGQNVTFRCDPISEHNRLYWYRQTLGQGPEFLTYFQNEAQLEKSRLLSDRFSAERPKGSFSTLEIQRTEQGDSAMYLCASSLVKLPDGYTFGSGTRLTVV.

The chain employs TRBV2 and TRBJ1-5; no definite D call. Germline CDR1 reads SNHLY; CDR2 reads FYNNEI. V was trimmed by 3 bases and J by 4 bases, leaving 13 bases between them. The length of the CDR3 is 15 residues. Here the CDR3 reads CASSEWAGGNQPQHF. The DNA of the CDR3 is TGTGCCAGCAGTGAGTGGGCGGGTGGTAATCAGCCCCAGCATTTT.

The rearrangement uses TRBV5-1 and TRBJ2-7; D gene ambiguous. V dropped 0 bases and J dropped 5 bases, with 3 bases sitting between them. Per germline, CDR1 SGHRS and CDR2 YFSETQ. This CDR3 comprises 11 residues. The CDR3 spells CASSLENEQYF. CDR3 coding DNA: TGCGCCAGCAGCTTGGAGAACGAGCAGTACTTC.

The CDR3 reads CASSTGQGESLSPTYEQYF. CDR3 nucleotides: TGCGCCAGCAGCACCGGACAGGGAGAATCCTTAAGCCCAACCTACGAGCAGTACTTC. The chain carries TRBV5-1 and TRBJ2-7; 8 nucleotides match TRBD1. Germline CDR1 reads SGHRS; CDR2 reads YFSETQ. This CDR3 has 19 residues. Trimming at V came to 4 bases and at J to 2 bases, leaving 20 bases not matched to a gene. The whole variable domain, filled in from reference TRBV5-1 and TRBJ2-7, reads KAGVTQTPRYLIKTRGQQVTLSCSPISGHRSVSWYQQTPGQGLQFLFEYFSETQRNKGNFPGRFSGRQFSNSRSEMNVSTLELGDSALYLCASSTGQGESLSPTYEQYFGPGTRLTVT.

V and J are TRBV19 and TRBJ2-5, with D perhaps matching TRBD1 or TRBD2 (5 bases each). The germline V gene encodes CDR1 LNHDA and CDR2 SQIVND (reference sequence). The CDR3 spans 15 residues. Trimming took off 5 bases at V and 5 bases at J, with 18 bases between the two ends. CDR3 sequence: CASSAAGKGSETQYF. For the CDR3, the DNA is TGTGCCAGTAGTGCTGCAGGGAAGGGGAGCGAGACCCAGTACTTC.

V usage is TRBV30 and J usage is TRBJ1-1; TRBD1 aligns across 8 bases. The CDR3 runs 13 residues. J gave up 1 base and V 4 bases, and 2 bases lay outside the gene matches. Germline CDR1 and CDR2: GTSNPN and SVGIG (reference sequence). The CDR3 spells CAWKGQANTEAFF. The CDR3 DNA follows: TGTGCCTGGAAGGGACAGGCGAACACTGAAGCTTTCTTT.

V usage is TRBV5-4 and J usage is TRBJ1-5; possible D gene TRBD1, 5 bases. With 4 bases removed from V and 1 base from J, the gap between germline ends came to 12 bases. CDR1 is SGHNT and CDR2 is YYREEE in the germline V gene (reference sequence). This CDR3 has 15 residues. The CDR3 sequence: CASSPGEGSNQPQHF. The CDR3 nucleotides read TGTGCCAGCAGCCCCGGGGAGGGGAGCAATCAGCCCCAGCATTTT.

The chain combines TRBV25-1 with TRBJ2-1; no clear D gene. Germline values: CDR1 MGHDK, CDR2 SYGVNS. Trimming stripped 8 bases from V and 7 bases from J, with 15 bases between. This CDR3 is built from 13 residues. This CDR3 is CASDGLGNNEQFF. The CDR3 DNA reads TGTGCCAGCGATGGGCTAGGGAATAATGAGCAGTTCTTC.

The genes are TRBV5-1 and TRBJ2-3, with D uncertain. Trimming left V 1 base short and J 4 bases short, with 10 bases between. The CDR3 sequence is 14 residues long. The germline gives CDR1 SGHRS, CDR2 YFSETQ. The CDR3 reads CASSLSAEADTQYF. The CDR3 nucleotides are TGCGCCAGCAGCTTGTCGGCCGAGGCAGATACGCAGTATTTT.

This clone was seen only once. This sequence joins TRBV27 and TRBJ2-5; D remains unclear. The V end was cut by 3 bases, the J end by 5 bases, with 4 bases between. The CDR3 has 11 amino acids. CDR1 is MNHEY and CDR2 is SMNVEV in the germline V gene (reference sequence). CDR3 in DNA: TGTGCCAGCAGTTTGGGGGAGACCCAGTACTTC. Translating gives CASSLGETQYF.

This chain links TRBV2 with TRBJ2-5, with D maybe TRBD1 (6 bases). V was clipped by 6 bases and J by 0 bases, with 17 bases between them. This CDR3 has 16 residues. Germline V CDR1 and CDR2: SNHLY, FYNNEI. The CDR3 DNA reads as TGTGCCAGCAGGCCCGTCGGGACAACGTACCAAGAGACCCAGTACTTC. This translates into CASRPVGTTYQETQYF. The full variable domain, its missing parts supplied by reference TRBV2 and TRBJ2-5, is EPEVTQTPSHQVTQMGQEVILRCVPISNHLYFYWYRQILGQKVEFLVSFYNNEISEKSEIFDDQFSVERPDGSNFTLKIRSTKLEDSAMYFCASRPVGTTYQETQYFGPGTRLLVL.

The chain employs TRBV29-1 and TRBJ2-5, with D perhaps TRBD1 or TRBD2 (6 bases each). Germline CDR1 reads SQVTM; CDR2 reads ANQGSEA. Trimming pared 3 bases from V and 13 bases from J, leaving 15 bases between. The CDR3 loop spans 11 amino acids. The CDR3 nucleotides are TGCAGCGTTGAGGACCGGGGGCCCCGGTACTTC. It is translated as CSVEDRGPRYF.

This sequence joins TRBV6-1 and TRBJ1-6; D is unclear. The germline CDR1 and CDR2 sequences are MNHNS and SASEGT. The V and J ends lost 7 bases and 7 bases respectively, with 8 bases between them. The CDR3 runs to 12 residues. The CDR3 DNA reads TGTGCCAGCAACAGTAACAATTCACCCCTCCACTTT. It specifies CASNSNNSPLHF.

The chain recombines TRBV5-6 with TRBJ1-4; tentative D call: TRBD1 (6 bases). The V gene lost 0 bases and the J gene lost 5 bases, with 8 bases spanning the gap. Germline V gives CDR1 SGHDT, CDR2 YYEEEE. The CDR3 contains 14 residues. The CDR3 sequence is CASSLGQVNEKLFF. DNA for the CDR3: TGTGCCAGCAGCTTGGGACAGGTCAATGAAAAACTGTTTTTT.

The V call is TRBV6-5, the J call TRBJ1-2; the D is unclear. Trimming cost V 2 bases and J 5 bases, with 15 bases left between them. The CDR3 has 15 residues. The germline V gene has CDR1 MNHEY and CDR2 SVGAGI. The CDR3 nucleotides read TGTGCCAGCAGTTACAGAGGAGGGTCCGCGTATGGCTACACCTTC. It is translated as CASSYRGGSAYGYTF.